This is a list of T cell receptor beta chains from one sample in a study of blood T cell repertoires in COVID-19. Only in-frame clones appear in the TCRdb table, and some are missing; sequencing was by immunoSEQ multiplex PCR. The table has 55,000 to 75,000 clones, about four fifths seen once. Material: peripheral blood. The receptors shown here come from a man older than 75 with COVID-19, enrolled during active disease. Both conserved end residues are part of each CDR3. Fields, in order: CDR3 protein, CDR3 DNA, V gene, J gene, CDR3 length, clone size, D gene. The D gene is left open where the match is weak. Rows may omit the clone size; those that give it use once, few, many or a size class.

cdr3_aa: CASSLSPGQGDIQYF
cdr3_nt: TGTGCCAGCTCATTGTCCCCGGGACAGGGTGACATTCAGTACTTC
v_call: TRBV18
j_call: TRBJ2-4
cdr3_length: 15
clone_size: few
d_call: TRBD1

cdr3_aa: CASSGLAGVDTQYF
cdr3_nt: TGTGCCAGCTCCGGACTAGCGGGAGTTGATACGCAGTATTTT
v_call: TRBV18
j_call: TRBJ2-3
cdr3_length: 14
clone_size: -
d_call: TRBD2

cdr3_aa: CASSIGRGQGNFKNIQYF
cdr3_nt: TGTGCCAGTAGTATAGGGAGGGGCCAGGGAAACTTCAAAAACATTCAGTACTTC
v_call: TRBV19
j_call: TRBJ2-4
cdr3_length: 18
clone_size: -
d_call: -

cdr3_aa: CASSPQGSGSPLHF
cdr3_nt: TGTGCCAGCAGCCCGCAGGGGAGTGGTTCACCCCTCCACTTT
v_call: TRBV3-1/TRBV3-2
j_call: TRBJ1-6
cdr3_length: 14
clone_size: -
d_call: -

cdr3_aa: CASSFKPPTGANEKLFF
cdr3_nt: TGTGCCAGCAGCTTCAAACCCCCGACAGGAGCGAATGAAAAACTGTTTTTT
v_call: TRBV5-5
j_call: TRBJ1-4
cdr3_length: 17
clone_size: -
d_call: -

cdr3_aa: CATTNVVYGYTF
cdr3_nt: TGTGCCACCACTAATGTAGTTTATGGCTACACCTTC
v_call: TRBV2
j_call: TRBJ1-2
cdr3_length: 12
clone_size: -
d_call: -

cdr3_aa: CSVGRTGGSYNEQFF
cdr3_nt: TGCAGCGTCGGGCGGACGGGAGGGTCCTACAATGAGCAGTTCTTC
v_call: TRBV29-1
j_call: TRBJ2-1
cdr3_length: 15
clone_size: -
d_call: TRBD2

cdr3_aa: CASSSRRSGGNTQYF
cdr3_nt: TGTGCCAGCAGCTCCAGGCGAAGCGGAGGGAATACGCAGTATTTT
v_call: TRBV6-2/TRBV6-3
j_call: TRBJ2-3
cdr3_length: 15
clone_size: -
d_call: -

cdr3_aa: CASSQFPSGSDNEQFF
cdr3_nt: TGTGCCAGCAGCCAATTCCCTAGCGGGAGCGACAATGAGCAGTTCTTC
v_call: TRBV3-1/TRBV3-2
j_call: TRBJ2-1
cdr3_length: 16
clone_size: -
d_call: TRBD2

cdr3_aa: CASSLEGLAVRGEQFF
cdr3_nt: TGTGCCAGCTCCCTCGAGGGACTAGCGGTGAGGGGGGAGCAGTTCTTC
v_call: TRBV7-2
j_call: TRBJ2-1
cdr3_length: 16
clone_size: -
d_call: TRBD2

cdr3_aa: CASSEGGGAQNIQYF
cdr3_nt: TGTGCCAGCAGTGAGGGAGGGGGGGCCCAAAACATTCAGTACTTC
v_call: TRBV25-1
j_call: TRBJ2-4
cdr3_length: 15
clone_size: -
d_call: -

cdr3_aa: CASGLSVRDRGPARGELFF
cdr3_nt: TGTGCCAGCGGGTTGTCCGTCCGGGACAGGGGGCCGGCCAGGGGGGAGCTGTTTTTT
v_call: TRBV28
j_call: TRBJ2-2
cdr3_length: 19
clone_size: -
d_call: TRBD1

cdr3_aa: CASSPAGTGAYGYTF
cdr3_nt: TGTGCCAGCAGCCCCGCTGGGACAGGGGCCTATGGCTACACCTTC
v_call: TRBV27
j_call: TRBJ1-2
cdr3_length: 15
clone_size: -
d_call: TRBD1

cdr3_aa: CASSLHDTYSNQPQHF
cdr3_nt: TGTGCCAGTAGTCTACACGACACATATAGCAATCAGCCCCAGCATTTT
v_call: TRBV19
j_call: TRBJ1-5
cdr3_length: 16
clone_size: few
d_call: -

cdr3_aa: CASSIGYSNQPQHF
cdr3_nt: TGTGCCAGTAGTATAGGTTATAGCAATCAGCCCCAGCATTTT
v_call: TRBV19
j_call: TRBJ1-5
cdr3_length: 14
clone_size: -
d_call: -

cdr3_aa: CASSPRTNTNTEAFF
cdr3_nt: TGTGCCAGTAGTCCCCGGACAAATACGAACACTGAAGCTTTCTTT
v_call: TRBV19
j_call: TRBJ1-1
cdr3_length: 15
clone_size: -
d_call: -

cdr3_aa: CASSPHLAEANTGELFF
cdr3_nt: TGCGCCAGCAGCCCTCATCTAGCGGAAGCGAACACCGGGGAGCTGTTTTTT
v_call: TRBV5-1
j_call: TRBJ2-2
cdr3_length: 17
clone_size: -
d_call: TRBD2

cdr3_aa: CASSLAGAETDTQYF
cdr3_nt: TGTGCCAGCAGTCTAGCGGGAGCAGAAACAGATACGCAGTATTTT
v_call: TRBV2
j_call: TRBJ2-3
cdr3_length: 15
clone_size: -
d_call: TRBD2

cdr3_aa: CASSANGYAGVSTDTQYF
cdr3_nt: TGTGCCAGCAGCGCAAATGGGTACGCGGGGGTGAGCACAGATACGCAGTATTTT
v_call: TRBV7-3
j_call: TRBJ2-3
cdr3_length: 18
clone_size: -
d_call: TRBD2

cdr3_aa: CASSDRDRVNQPQHF
cdr3_nt: TGTGCCAGCAGTGACCGGGACAGGGTCAATCAGCCCCAGCATTTT
v_call: TRBV6-2/TRBV6-3
j_call: TRBJ1-5
cdr3_length: 15
clone_size: -
d_call: TRBD1

cdr3_aa: CASSESTGGLSGKLFF
cdr3_nt: TGTGCCAGCAGTGAATCGACAGGGGGTTTGAGTGGAAAACTGTTTTTT
v_call: TRBV25-1
j_call: TRBJ1-4
cdr3_length: 16
clone_size: -
d_call: TRBD1

cdr3_aa: CASSTSQGSTEAFF
cdr3_nt: TGTGCCAGCAGTACATCACAGGGGAGCACTGAAGCTTTCTTT
v_call: TRBV2
j_call: TRBJ1-1
cdr3_length: 14
clone_size: -
d_call: TRBD1

cdr3_aa: CAWGRLRAGTTEAFF
cdr3_nt: TGTGCCTGGGGCCGCCTCAGGGCAGGTACCACTGAAGCTTTCTTT
v_call: TRBV30
j_call: TRBJ1-1
cdr3_length: 15
clone_size: once
d_call: -

cdr3_aa: CASSSSSPSRLVGTDTQYF
cdr3_nt: TGTGCCAGCAGCTCTAGTTCTCCCTCCCGACTAGTGGGCACAGATACGCAGTATTTT
v_call: TRBV7-8
j_call: TRBJ2-3
cdr3_length: 19
clone_size: -
d_call: -

cdr3_aa: CASSPGLAGAGTQYF
cdr3_nt: TGTGCCAGCAGCCCGGGACTAGCGGGAGCTGGTACGCAGTATTTT
v_call: TRBV9
j_call: TRBJ2-3
cdr3_length: 15
clone_size: once
d_call: TRBD2

cdr3_aa: CASSLAQGVGGYTF
cdr3_nt: TGCGCCAGCAGCTTAGCGCAGGGGGTAGGTGGCTACACCTTC
v_call: TRBV5-1
j_call: TRBJ1-2
cdr3_length: 14
clone_size: -
d_call: TRBD1

cdr3_aa: CASSFRNNEQFF
cdr3_nt: TGTGCCAGCAGCTTCCGTAACAATGAGCAGTTCTTC
v_call: TRBV7-2
j_call: TRBJ2-1
cdr3_length: 12
clone_size: -
d_call: -

cdr3_aa: CARSRDYSNQPQHF
cdr3_nt: TGTGCCCGGTCCCGGGATTATAGCAATCAGCCCCAGCATTTT
v_call: TRBV30
j_call: TRBJ1-5
cdr3_length: 14
clone_size: -
d_call: -

cdr3_aa: CASTDRVFSGYTF
cdr3_nt: TGTGCCAGCACAGACAGGGTTTTTTCCGGCTACACCTTC
v_call: TRBV3-1/TRBV3-2
j_call: TRBJ1-2
cdr3_length: 13
clone_size: -
d_call: TRBD1

cdr3_aa: CASSLVGQENIQYF
cdr3_nt: TGTGCCAGCAGTTTAGTCGGACAGGAAAACATTCAGTACTTC
v_call: TRBV28
j_call: TRBJ2-4
cdr3_length: 14
clone_size: once
d_call: TRBD1

cdr3_aa: CASSEGTSGQETQYF
cdr3_nt: TGTGCCAGCAGCGAGGGTACTAGCGGGCAAGAGACCCAGTACTTC
v_call: TRBV9
j_call: TRBJ2-5
cdr3_length: 15
clone_size: -
d_call: TRBD2

cdr3_aa: CASGGTGITEAFF
cdr3_nt: TGTGCCAGTGGAGGGACAGGGATAACTGAAGCTTTCTTT
v_call: TRBV2
j_call: TRBJ1-1
cdr3_length: 13
clone_size: once
d_call: TRBD1

cdr3_aa: CASSPERLADEQFF
cdr3_nt: TGTGCCAGCAGCCCTGAGCGGCTAGCCGATGAGCAGTTCTTC
v_call: TRBV3-1/TRBV3-2
j_call: TRBJ2-1
cdr3_length: 14
clone_size: -
d_call: -

cdr3_aa: CASSRGEGGNQPQHF
cdr3_nt: TGTGCCAGCAGCCGCGGCGAGGGGGGCAATCAGCCCCAGCATTTT
v_call: TRBV6-5
j_call: TRBJ1-5
cdr3_length: 15
clone_size: once
d_call: -

cdr3_aa: CASSQATGKFTEAFF
cdr3_nt: TGTGCCAGCAGCCAAGCGACCGGGAAGTTCACTGAAGCTTTCTTT
v_call: TRBV3-1/TRBV3-2
j_call: TRBJ1-1
cdr3_length: 15
clone_size: -
d_call: -

cdr3_aa: CASSPGDSNTEAFF
cdr3_nt: TGTGCCAGCAGCCCGGGGGACTCGAACACTGAAGCTTTCTTT
v_call: TRBV3-1/TRBV3-2
j_call: TRBJ1-1
cdr3_length: 14
clone_size: -
d_call: -

cdr3_aa: CSVEDHPWGHRNTEAFF
cdr3_nt: TGCAGCGTTGAAGATCATCCCTGGGGACACAGGAACACTGAAGCTTTCTTT
v_call: TRBV29-1
j_call: TRBJ1-1
cdr3_length: 17
clone_size: -
d_call: -

cdr3_aa: CASSDWPDSHNEQFF
cdr3_nt: TGTGCCAGCTCTGACTGGCCTGACTCTCACAATGAGCAGTTCTTC
v_call: TRBV6-5
j_call: TRBJ2-1
cdr3_length: 15
clone_size: -
d_call: -

cdr3_aa: CASTWERAGGQETQYF
cdr3_nt: TGTGCCAGCACCTGGGAAAGGGCGGGGGGGCAAGAGACCCAGTACTTC
v_call: TRBV2
j_call: TRBJ2-5
cdr3_length: 16
clone_size: -
d_call: TRBD2

cdr3_aa: CASSFVGLAVGNEQFF
cdr3_nt: TGTGCCAGCAGCTTTGTAGGACTAGCGGTCGGGAATGAGCAGTTCTTC
v_call: TRBV5-8
j_call: TRBJ2-1
cdr3_length: 16
clone_size: -
d_call: TRBD2

cdr3_aa: CGTDRGVRDEQFF
cdr3_nt: TGTGGTACGGACAGGGGGGTTAGAGATGAGCAGTTCTTC
v_call: TRBV19
j_call: TRBJ2-1
cdr3_length: 13
clone_size: -
d_call: TRBD1

cdr3_aa: CASSIAREDTEAFF
cdr3_nt: TGTGCCAGTAGTATTGCCAGGGAGGACACTGAAGCTTTCTTT
v_call: TRBV19
j_call: TRBJ1-1
cdr3_length: 14
clone_size: few
d_call: -

cdr3_aa: CASSQARSSGGGTQYF
cdr3_nt: TGCGCCAGCAGCCAAGCCCGCTCTAGCGGAGGGGGGACCCAGTACTTC
v_call: TRBV4-3
j_call: TRBJ2-5
cdr3_length: 16
clone_size: -
d_call: -

cdr3_aa: CASSSQGYTGNTIYF
cdr3_nt: TGTGCCAGCAGTTCTCAGGGGTATACTGGAAACACCATATATTTT
v_call: TRBV27
j_call: TRBJ1-3
cdr3_length: 15
clone_size: -
d_call: -

cdr3_aa: CASSGTSLSSYEQYF
cdr3_nt: TGTGCCAGCAGCGGGACTAGCCTCAGCTCCTACGAGCAGTACTTC
v_call: TRBV7-2
j_call: TRBJ2-7
cdr3_length: 15
clone_size: -
d_call: TRBD2

cdr3_aa: CATSEQGTTEAFF
cdr3_nt: TGTGCCACCAGTGAGCAGGGAACCACTGAAGCTTTCTTT
v_call: TRBV24-1
j_call: TRBJ1-1
cdr3_length: 13
clone_size: -
d_call: -

cdr3_aa: CAWSREHNQPQHF
cdr3_nt: TGTGCCTGGAGTCGAGAGCATAATCAGCCCCAGCATTTT
v_call: TRBV30
j_call: TRBJ1-5
cdr3_length: 13
clone_size: -
d_call: -

cdr3_aa: CASSATGGTYNEQFF
cdr3_nt: TGTGCCAGCAGCGCGACAGGGGGGACTTACAATGAGCAGTTCTTC
v_call: TRBV9
j_call: TRBJ2-1
cdr3_length: 15
clone_size: -
d_call: TRBD1

cdr3_aa: CASSSAGTGEEKLFF
cdr3_nt: TGCGCCAGCAGCTCGGCCGGGACAGGGGAGGAAAAACTGTTTTTT
v_call: TRBV5-1
j_call: TRBJ1-4
cdr3_length: 15
clone_size: few
d_call: TRBD1